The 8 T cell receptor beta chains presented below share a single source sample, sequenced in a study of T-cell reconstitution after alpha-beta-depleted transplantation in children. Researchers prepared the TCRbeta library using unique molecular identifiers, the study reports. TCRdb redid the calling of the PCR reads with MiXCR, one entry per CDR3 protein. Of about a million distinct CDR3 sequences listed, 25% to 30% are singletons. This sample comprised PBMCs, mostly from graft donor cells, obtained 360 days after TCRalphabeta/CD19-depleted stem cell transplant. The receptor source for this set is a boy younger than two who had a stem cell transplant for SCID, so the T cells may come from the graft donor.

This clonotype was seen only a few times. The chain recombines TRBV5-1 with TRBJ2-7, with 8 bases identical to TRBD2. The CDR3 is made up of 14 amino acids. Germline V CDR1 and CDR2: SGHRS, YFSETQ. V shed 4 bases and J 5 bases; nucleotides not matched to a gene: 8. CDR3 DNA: TGCGCCAGCAGCCCAAGACTAGCGCCCCACGAGCAGTACTTC. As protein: CASSPRLAPHEQYF.

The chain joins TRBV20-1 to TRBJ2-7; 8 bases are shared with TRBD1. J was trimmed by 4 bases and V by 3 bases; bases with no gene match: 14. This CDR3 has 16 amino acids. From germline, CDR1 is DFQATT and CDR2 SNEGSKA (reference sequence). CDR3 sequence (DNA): TGCAGTGCTAGCGGGGCGTGGACAGGGTATCTTTACGAGCAGTACTTC. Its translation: CSASGAWTGYLYEQYF.

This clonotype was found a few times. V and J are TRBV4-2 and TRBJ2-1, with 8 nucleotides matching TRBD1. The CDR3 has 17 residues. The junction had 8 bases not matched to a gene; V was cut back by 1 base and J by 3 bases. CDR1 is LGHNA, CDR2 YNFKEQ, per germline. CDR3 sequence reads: CASSQVRTGWLYNEQFF. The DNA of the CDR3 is TGTGCCAGCAGCCAAGTAAGGACAGGGTGGCTCTACAATGAGCAGTTCTTC.

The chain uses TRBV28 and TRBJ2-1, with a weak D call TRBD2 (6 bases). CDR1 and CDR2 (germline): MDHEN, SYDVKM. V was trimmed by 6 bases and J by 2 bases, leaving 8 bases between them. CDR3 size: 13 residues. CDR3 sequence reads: CASRTGAYNEQFF. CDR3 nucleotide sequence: TGTGCCAGCAGGACGGGGGCCTACAATGAGCAGTTCTTC.

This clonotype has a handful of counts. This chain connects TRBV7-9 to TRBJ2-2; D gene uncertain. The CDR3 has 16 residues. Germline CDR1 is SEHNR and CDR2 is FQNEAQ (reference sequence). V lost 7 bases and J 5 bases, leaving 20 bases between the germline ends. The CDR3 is CASKATVDPRTGELFF. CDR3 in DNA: TGTGCCAGCAAGGCGACCGTAGATCCTCGGACCGGGGAGCTGTTTTTT.

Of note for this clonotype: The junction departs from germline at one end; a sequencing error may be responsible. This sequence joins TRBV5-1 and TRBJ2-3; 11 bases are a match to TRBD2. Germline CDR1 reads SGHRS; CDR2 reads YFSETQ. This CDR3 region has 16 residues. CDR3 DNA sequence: TGTGCCAGCAGCTCGTTAGCGGGGGGGCCGACAGATACGCAGTATTTT. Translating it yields CASSSLAGGPTDTQYF. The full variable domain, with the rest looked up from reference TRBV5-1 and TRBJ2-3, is KAGVTQTPRYLIKTRGQQVTLSCSPISGHRSVSWYQQTPGQGLQFLFEYFSETQRNKGNFPGRFSGRQFSNSRSEMNVSTLELGDSALYLCASSSLAGGPTDTQYFGPGTRLTVL.

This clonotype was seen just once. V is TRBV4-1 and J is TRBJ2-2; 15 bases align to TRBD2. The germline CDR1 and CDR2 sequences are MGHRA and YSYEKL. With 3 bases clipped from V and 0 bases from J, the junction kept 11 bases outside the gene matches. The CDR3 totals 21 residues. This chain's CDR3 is CASSHPKGLAGGPSNTGELFF. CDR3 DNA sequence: TGCGCCAGCAGCCACCCAAAAGGACTAGCGGGGGGGCCGTCGAACACCGGGGAGCTGTTTTTT.

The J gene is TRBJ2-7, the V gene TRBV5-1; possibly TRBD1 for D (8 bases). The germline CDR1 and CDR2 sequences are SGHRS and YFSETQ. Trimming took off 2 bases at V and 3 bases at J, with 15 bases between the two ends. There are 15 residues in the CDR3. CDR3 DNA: TGCGCCAGCAGCTTTACAGGGGGGGGAGTCTACGAGCAGTACTTC. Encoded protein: CASSFTGGGVYEQYF.